In this sample, the clone carrying this T cell receptor (beta chain) turned up many times. What it binds is not known. The data stem from a study of identical twins. Study-level findings and limits: Insertions were fewer in abundant cord blood beta clonotypes, whereas memory repertoires showed none of this pattern.

Unmatched junction bases numbered 2, after V lost 4 bases and J lost 7 bases. The length of the CDR3 is 12 residues. Unique molecular identifiers were present on the cDNA, which also gained a universal primer site by template switching. TCRdb re-derived calls from the 5' RACE reads in MiXCR, one entry per CDR3 protein. Of under 900,000 distinct CDR3 sequences in the sample, about 12% were seen once. Everyone who donated was a healthy Caucasian. These data were also reused for a study on yellow fever vaccine responses in identical twins.

The chain combines TRBV12-3 or TRBV12-4 with TRBJ1-1; 8 bases agree with TRBD1. Material: PBMCs. The TCR was taken from a young woman in good health. The chain's CDR3 is CASSSGQGEAFF. CDR3 in DNA: TGTGCCAGCAGTTCAGGACAGGGTGAAGCTTTCTTT.